The T cell receptor (beta chain) described here comes from a study of T cell responses to AZD1222 COVID-19 vaccine. Study background: Second-dose intervals of approximately 4 or approximately 12 weeks were pooled.

Clones were read by immunoSEQ multiplex PCR, and TCRdb kept only the in-frame ones, dropping some. This sample has roughly 70,000 clones, with 85% found just once. Note on this clone: Its antigen is not known.

J was trimmed by 5 bases and V by 7 bases; bases with no gene match: 6. The CDR3 loop spans 14 amino acids. From germline, CDR1 is MNHNY and CDR2 SVGAGI (reference sequence). Study-level findings and limits: Repertoire sampling occurred only after the peak T cell response. Clonal diversity was possibly underestimated, and white British individuals and females predominated among donors. Unmutated regions of variants are reportedly targeted by nearly half of spike-specific TCRs.

The sample in question was peripheral blood, obtained on day 0 of AZD1222 vaccination. This TCR was recovered from an adult in good health. The V and J genes are TRBV6-6 and TRBJ1-5; 9 bases map to TRBD1. CDR3 DNA sequence: TGTGCCAGCACGGGACAGGGTCGGGATCAGCCCCAGCATTTT. Its protein is CASTGQGRDQPQHF.